This entry describes one T cell receptor beta chain. These data are taken from a study of blood T cell repertoires in COVID-19. Study as a whole: Sites across the United States, Italy and Spain contributed samples from acute and convalescent COVID-19. The cDNA or gDNA used as material had been derived from T cells, B-cell-depleted T cells, or PBMCs.

Source study methods: Amplification with reference gene primers provided the estimates of nucleated cell counts. Method: immunoSEQ multiplex PCR; TCRdb's copy keeps in-frame clones and lacks some. The DNA gave D and trimming, while V, J and clone size come from that table. There are about 240,000 clones in the sample; approximately 83% occur only once, and roughly a tenth lies in the top ten. Per germline, CDR1 LNHNV and CDR2 YYDKDF (reference sequence). The CDR3 covers 16 residues. V trimming: 3 bases; J trimming: 5 bases; junction bases outside the gene matches: 8. The chain has TRBV15 and TRBJ2-3, with 10 bases fitting TRBD2. Sequencing used peripheral blood. This TCR derives from a woman older than 75 with acute or convalescent COVID-19. CDR3 in amino acids: CATSRDLAGAGDTQYF. The CDR3 DNA sequence: TGTGCCACCAGCAGGGACCTAGCGGGGGCGGGAGATACGCAGTATTTT.